This is a list of T cell receptor beta chains from one sample in a study of cytomegalovirus exposure and HLA in healthy donors. TCRdb's copy holds only in-frame clones and misses some; the assay was immunoSEQ multiplex PCR. The sample records about 130,000 clones, approximately 72% being singletons. Sequencing used PBMCs. Every receptor here comes from a human donor in good health. The CDR3 runs from the conserved cysteine through the conserved F or W. Fields, in order: D gene, J gene, clone size, V gene, CDR3 DNA, CDR3 protein. D genes are given only for firm matches. Clone size is given for some rows only: seen once, a few or many times, or a class if the clone is expanded.

NA | TRBJ2-3 | NA | TRBV6-4 | TGTGCCAGCAGTGACTCCGCAGGGAGCACAGATACGCAGTATTTT | CASSDSAGSTDTQYF
TRBD1 | TRBJ1-2 | NA | TRBV4-2 | TGTGCCAGCAGGCGACAGGGTGGCGGCTACACCTTC | CASRRQGGGYTF
NA | TRBJ2-2 | NA | TRBV5-6 | TGTGCCAGCAGCCAGGTCCGGCTCACAACCGGGGAGCTGTTTTTT | CASSQVRLTTGELFF
TRBD1 | TRBJ1-2 | NA | TRBV28 | TGTGCCAGTCGGACAGGAAACTATGGCTACACCTTC | CASRTGNYGYTF
NA | TRBJ2-7 | NA | TRBV5-1 | TGCGCCAGCAGCTTGGCCGCACTTTCCTACGAGCAGTACTTC | CASSLAALSYEQYF
NA | TRBJ1-2 | NA | TRBV19 | TGTGCCAGTAGATTTACTACAGGGTCATATGGCTACACCTTC | CASRFTTGSYGYTF
TRBD1 | TRBJ2-1 | NA | TRBV7-8 | TGTGCCAGCAGCCAACTCCGGGACAGGGGTCAGCATGAGCAGTTCTTC | CASSQLRDRGQHEQFF
TRBD1 | TRBJ2-4 | once | TRBV2 | TGTGCCAGCAGGGATACCGGGACAGGGAAAAACATTCAGTACTTC | CASRDTGTGKNIQYF
NA | TRBJ1-2 | few | TRBV27 | TGTGCCAGCAGTCGCCCGGGAGGTGGCTACACCTTC | CASSRPGGGYTF
NA | TRBJ2-7 | once | TRBV7-3 | TGTGCCAGCAGCTTAGGGTGGGCCCGGCAGAACGAGCAGTACTTC | CASSLGWARQNEQYF
TRBD1 | TRBJ2-5 | few | TRBV7-2 | TGTGCCAGCAGCCTAGGACAGGGAGATACCCAAGAGACCCAGTACTTC | CASSLGQGDTQETQYF
NA | TRBJ2-5 | NA | TRBV7-3 | TGTGCCAGCAGCTTAGTAGGGAGTCCCCAAGAGACCCAGTACTTC | CASSLVGSPQETQYF